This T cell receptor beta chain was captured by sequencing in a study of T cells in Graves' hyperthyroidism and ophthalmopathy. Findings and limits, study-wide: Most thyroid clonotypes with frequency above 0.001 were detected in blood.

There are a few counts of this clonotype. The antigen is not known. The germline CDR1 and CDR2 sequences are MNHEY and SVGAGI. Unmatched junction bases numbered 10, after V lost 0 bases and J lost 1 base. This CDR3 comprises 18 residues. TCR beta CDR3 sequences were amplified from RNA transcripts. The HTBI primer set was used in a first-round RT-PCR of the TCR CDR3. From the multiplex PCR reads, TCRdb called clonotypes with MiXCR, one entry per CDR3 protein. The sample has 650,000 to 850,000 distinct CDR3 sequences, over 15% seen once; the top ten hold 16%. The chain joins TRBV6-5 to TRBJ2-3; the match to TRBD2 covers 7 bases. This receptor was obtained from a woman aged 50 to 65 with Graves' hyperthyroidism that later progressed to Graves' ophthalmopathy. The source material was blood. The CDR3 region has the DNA TGTGCCAGCAGTTACTCCTCCCTGGGGGGGAGGGGCACAGATACGCAGTATTTT. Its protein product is CASSYSSLGGRGTDTQYF.